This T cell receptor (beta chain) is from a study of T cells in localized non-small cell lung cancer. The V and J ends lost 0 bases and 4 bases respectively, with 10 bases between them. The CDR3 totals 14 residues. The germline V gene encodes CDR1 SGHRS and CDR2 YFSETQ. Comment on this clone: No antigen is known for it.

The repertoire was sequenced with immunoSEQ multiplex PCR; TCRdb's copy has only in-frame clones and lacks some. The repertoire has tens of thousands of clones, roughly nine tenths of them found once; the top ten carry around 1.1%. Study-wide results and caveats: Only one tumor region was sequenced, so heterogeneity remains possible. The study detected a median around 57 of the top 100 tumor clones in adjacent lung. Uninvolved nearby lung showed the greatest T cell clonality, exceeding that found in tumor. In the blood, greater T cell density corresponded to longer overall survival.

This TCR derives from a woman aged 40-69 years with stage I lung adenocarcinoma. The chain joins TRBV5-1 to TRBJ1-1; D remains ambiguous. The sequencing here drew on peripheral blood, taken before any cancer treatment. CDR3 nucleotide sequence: TGCGCCAGCAGCTTGGCCTCGGGCGGCACTGAAGCTTTCTTT. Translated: CASSLASGGTEAFF.